This T cell receptor (beta chain) came from a study of identical twins. Using its own MiXCR run on the 5' RACE reads, TCRdb lists one record per CDR3 protein. The data contain nearly 200,000 distinct CDR3 sequences, approximately 16% of them singletons. The same data also went into a second study, on T cells expressing NK-cell markers.

The sample taken for sequencing was CD8+ T cells sorted from blood. This receptor was identified in a woman younger than 35 in good health.

CDR3 in DNA: TGTGCCAGCAGAGGTAGAAGGGGATCCTACAATGAGCAGTTCTTC. The encoded protein is CASRGRRGSYNEQFF. The chain recombines TRBV2 with TRBJ2-1; D might be TRBD1 (5 bases). Germline-derived CDR1 and CDR2 are SNHLY and FYNNEI. The CDR3 is made up of 15 amino acids. Trimming took off 6 bases at V and 1 base at J, with 13 bases between the two ends.